One and the same sample provided the 10 T cell receptor beta chains below, sequenced in a study of blood T cell repertoires in COVID-19. The repertoire was sequenced with immunoSEQ multiplex PCR; TCRdb's copy has only in-frame clones and lacks some. This table holds more than 250,000 clones, 65% to 90% found once. The sample was PBMCs or T cells enriched from blood (not recorded which). These receptors all stem from a woman younger than 30 who had recovered from COVID-19.

The V call is TRBV11-2, the J call TRBJ2-1, with 9 bases that match TRBD1. V lost 6 bases and J lost 8; bases outside the gene matches: 2. The CDR3 sequence is 12 residues long. Per the germline V gene, CDR1 is SGHAT and CDR2 is FQNNGV. As DNA, the CDR3 is TGTGCCAGCAGTCGGGACAGGGATGAGCAGTTCTTC. This gives the protein CASSRDRDEQFF.

V is TRBV2 and J is TRBJ1-1; D remains ambiguous. Per the germline V gene, CDR1 is SNHLY and CDR2 is FYNNEI. CDR3 length equals 15 residues. Trimming removed 2 bases at V and 6 bases at J, with 16 bases between. The DNA for the CDR3 is TGTGCCAGCAGTGAAAGACGTCGAAGCGCGCCTGAAGCTTTCTTT. Translated: CASSERRRSAPEAFF.

The chain uses TRBV7-2 and TRBJ2-3, with D perhaps matching TRBD2 (5 bases). Germline lookup yields CDR1 SGHTA and CDR2 FQGNSA. Trimming left V 2 bases short and J 3 bases short, with 9 bases between. The CDR3 length is 14 residues. The CDR3: CASSLYQRTDTQYF. In nucleotides, the CDR3 is TGTGCCAGCAGCTTATATCAGCGGACAGATACGCAGTATTTT.

J is TRBJ1-1 and V is TRBV5-1, with D hard to call. This CDR3 comprises 14 residues. The germline gives CDR1 SGHRS, CDR2 YFSETQ. The ends were cut back, 1 base at V and 0 bases at J, with 7 bases in the middle. CDR3 bases: TGCGCCAGCAGCTTGTGGGAGTTGAACACTGAAGCTTTCTTT. Translated: CASSLWELNTEAFF.

The V gene is TRBV24-1, the J gene TRBJ2-2, with D unresolved. Looked up from germline, CDR1 is KGHDR and CDR2 is SFDVKD. Trimming removed 4 bases from V and 5 bases from J, with 4 bases in between. CDR3 length: 12 amino acids. The CDR3 sequence is CATSEYTGELFF. Here the CDR3 DNA reads TGTGCCACCAGTGAATATACCGGGGAGCTGTTTTTT.

The chain couples TRBV27 to TRBJ2-1; D gene uncertain. This CDR3 comprises 15 residues. V gave up 5 bases and J gave up 1 base, with 12 bases separating them. Germline V gene sequence: CDR1 MNHEY, CDR2 SMNVEV (reference sequence). CDR3 DNA: TGTGCCAGCAGTGTACTATGGAAATCCTACAATGAGCAGTTCTTC. Encoded protein: CASSVLWKSYNEQFF.

V is TRBV6-5 and J is TRBJ2-5; D may be TRBD1 (6 bases). The CDR3 length is 15 residues. Trimming left V 6 bases short and J 2 bases short, with 16 bases between. Germline values: CDR1 MNHEY, CDR2 SVGAGI. The CDR3 loop reads CASSSQGAEQETQYF. CDR3 bases: TGTGCCAGCAGCTCACAGGGCGCTGAGCAAGAGACCCAGTACTTC.

J is TRBJ1-4 and V is TRBV5-1; TRBD1 is a possible D gene (6 bases). V gave up 4 bases and J gave up 5 bases, with 15 bases separating them. The germline CDR1 and CDR2 sequences are SGHRS and YFSETQ. The CDR3 has 15 residues. CDR3 DNA: TGCGCCAGCAGCCTGACAGCGGGGGCCAATGAAAAACTGTTTTTT. Translation: CASSLTAGANEKLFF.

The chain is built from TRBV7-6 and TRBJ1-6, with 7 nucleotides matching TRBD1. Germline CDR1 and CDR2: SGHVS and FNYEAQ. V lost 4 bases and J lost 0; bases outside the gene matches: 3. The CDR3 sequence is 16 residues long. CDR3 in DNA: TGTGCCAGCAGCTCAGGGGGAACCTCCTATAATTCACCCCTCCACTTT. Amino acid sequence: CASSSGGTSYNSPLHF.

This clone was detected a few times. The chain employs TRBV19 and TRBJ1-2, with D maybe TRBD1 (5 bases). The germline CDR1 and CDR2 sequences are LNHDA and SQIVND (reference sequence). CDR3 size: 12 residues. V lost 4 bases to trimming and J lost 8 bases, with 11 bases between them. The CDR3 DNA is TGTGCCAGTAGTAGCCCCGGGGGAGGCTACACCTTC. Protein sequence: CASSSPGGGYTF.